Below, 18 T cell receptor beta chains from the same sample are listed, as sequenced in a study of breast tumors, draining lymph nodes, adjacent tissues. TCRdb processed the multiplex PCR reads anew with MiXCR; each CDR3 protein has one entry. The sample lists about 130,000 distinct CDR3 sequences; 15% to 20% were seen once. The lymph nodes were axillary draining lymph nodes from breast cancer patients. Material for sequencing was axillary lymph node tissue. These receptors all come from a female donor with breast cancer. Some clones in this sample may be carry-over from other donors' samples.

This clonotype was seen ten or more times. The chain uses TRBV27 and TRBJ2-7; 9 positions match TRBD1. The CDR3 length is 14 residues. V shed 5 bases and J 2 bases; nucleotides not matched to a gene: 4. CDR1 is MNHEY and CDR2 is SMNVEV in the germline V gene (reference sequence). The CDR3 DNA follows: TGTGCCAGCAGTAGGGACAGGGTGCCCTACGAGCAGTACTTC. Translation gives CASSRDRVPYEQYF.

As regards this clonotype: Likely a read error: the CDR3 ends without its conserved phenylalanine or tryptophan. DNA for the CDR3: TGTGCCAGTATGAGGGACAGACAATATAGCAATCAGCCCCAGCATCTT. This sequence encodes CASMRDRQYSNQPQHL. J is TRBJ1-5 and V is TRBV19, with 7 bases identical to TRBD1. This CDR3 comprises 16 residues. Germline-derived CDR1 and CDR2 are LNHDA and SQIVND (reference sequence). With 7 bases clipped from V and 0 bases from J, the junction kept 9 bases outside the gene matches.

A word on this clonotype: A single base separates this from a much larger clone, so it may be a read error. The CDR3 here is CASSLSGGVNGKLFF. The CDR3 region has the DNA TGTGCCAGCAGCCTATCCGGGGGAGTCAATGGAAAACTGTTTTTT. The chain couples TRBV5-6 to TRBJ1-4, with D perhaps matching TRBD1 (5 bases). The germline CDR1 and CDR2 sequences are SGHDT and YYEEEE. The CDR3 extends over 15 amino acids.

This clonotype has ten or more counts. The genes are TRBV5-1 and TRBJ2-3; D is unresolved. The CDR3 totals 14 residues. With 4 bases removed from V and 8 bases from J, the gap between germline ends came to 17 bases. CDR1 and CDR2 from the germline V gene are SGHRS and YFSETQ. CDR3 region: CASSASSWLGTQYF. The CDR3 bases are TGCGCCAGCAGCGCGTCATCATGGTTGGGTACGCAGTATTTT. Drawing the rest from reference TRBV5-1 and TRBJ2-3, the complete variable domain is KAGVTQTPRYLIKTRGQQVTLSCSPISGHRSVSWYQQTPGQGLQFLFEYFSETQRNKGNFPGRFSGRQFSNSRSEMNVSTLELGDSALYLCASSASSWLGTQYFGPGTRLTVL.

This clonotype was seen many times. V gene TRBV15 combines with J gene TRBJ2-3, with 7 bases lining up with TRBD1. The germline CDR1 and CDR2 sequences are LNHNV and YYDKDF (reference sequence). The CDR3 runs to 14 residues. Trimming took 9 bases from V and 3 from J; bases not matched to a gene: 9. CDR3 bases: TGTGCCACTAGAAAGGACAGGTCGACAGATACGCAGTATTTT. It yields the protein CATRKDRSTDTQYF.

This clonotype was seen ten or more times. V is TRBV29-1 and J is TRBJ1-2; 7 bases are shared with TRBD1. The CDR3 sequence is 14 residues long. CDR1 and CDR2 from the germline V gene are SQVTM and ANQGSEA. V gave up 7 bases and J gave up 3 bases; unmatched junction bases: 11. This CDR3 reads CSASTGFVDYGYTF. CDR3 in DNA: TGCAGCGCATCGACAGGGTTTGTGGACTATGGCTACACCTTC.

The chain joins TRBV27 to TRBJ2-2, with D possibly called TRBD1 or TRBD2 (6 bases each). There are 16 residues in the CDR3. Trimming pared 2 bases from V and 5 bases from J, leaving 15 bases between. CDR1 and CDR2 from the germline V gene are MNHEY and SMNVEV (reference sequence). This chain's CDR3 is CASSLNGGLLTGELFF. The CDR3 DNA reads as TGTGCCAGCAGTTTAAACGGGGGCCTCCTTACCGGGGAGCTGTTTTTT.

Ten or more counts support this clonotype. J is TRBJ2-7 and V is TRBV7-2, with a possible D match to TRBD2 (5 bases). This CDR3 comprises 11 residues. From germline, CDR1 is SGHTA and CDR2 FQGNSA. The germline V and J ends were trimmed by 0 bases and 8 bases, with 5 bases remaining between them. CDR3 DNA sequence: TGTGCCAGCAGCTTAGCCGGGAAGCAGTACTTC. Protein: CASSLAGKQYF.

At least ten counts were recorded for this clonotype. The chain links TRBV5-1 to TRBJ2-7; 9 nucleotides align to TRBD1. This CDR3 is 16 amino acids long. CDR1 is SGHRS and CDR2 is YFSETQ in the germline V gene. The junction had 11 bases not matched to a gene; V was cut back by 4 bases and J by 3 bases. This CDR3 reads CASSPPGQGLNYEQYF. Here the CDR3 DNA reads TGCGCCAGCAGCCCACCGGGACAGGGATTAAACTACGAGCAGTACTTC.

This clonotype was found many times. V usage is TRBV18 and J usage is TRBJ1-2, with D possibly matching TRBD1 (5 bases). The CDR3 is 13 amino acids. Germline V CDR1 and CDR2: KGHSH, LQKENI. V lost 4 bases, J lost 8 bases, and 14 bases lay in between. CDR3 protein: CASSQGTNRGYTF. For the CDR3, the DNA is TGTGCCAGCTCACAGGGGACGAATCGGGGCTACACCTTC.

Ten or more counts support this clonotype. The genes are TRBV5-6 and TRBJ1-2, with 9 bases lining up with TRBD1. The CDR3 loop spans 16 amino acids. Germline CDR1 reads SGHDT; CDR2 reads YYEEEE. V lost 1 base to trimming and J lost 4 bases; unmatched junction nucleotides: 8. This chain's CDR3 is CASSLLGQGVGYGYTF. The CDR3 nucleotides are TGTGCCAGCAGCTTGTTGGGACAGGGAGTGGGCTATGGCTACACCTTC.

CDR3 sequence: CASSQGSDARRGRYGELFF. The CDR3 DNA reads TGTGCCAGCAGCCAAGGGTCTGATGCAAGGAGGGGGAGGTACGGGGAGCTGTTTTTT. This chain joins TRBV3-1 and TRBJ2-2; D might be TRBD1 or TRBD2, each matching 6 bases. The CDR3 extends over 19 amino acids. Germline CDR1 LGHDT, CDR2 YNNKEL (reference sequence). Trimming shortened V by 1 base and J by 7 bases, and 25 bases separated the two germline ends.

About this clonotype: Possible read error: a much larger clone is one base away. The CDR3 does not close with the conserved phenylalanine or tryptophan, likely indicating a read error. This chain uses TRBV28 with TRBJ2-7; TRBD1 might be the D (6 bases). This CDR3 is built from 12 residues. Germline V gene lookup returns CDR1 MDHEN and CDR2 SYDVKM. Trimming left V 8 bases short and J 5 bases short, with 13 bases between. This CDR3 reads CASLTGTNEQYS. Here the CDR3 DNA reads TGTGCCAGCCTAACCGGGACAAACGAGCAGTACTCC.

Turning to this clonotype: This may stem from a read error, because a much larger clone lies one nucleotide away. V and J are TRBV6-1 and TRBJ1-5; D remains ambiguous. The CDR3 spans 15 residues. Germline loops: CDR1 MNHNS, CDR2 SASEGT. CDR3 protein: CASSEKGPENQPRHF. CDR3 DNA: TGTGCCAGCAGTGAAAAAGGTCCAGAAAATCAGCCCCGGCATTTT.

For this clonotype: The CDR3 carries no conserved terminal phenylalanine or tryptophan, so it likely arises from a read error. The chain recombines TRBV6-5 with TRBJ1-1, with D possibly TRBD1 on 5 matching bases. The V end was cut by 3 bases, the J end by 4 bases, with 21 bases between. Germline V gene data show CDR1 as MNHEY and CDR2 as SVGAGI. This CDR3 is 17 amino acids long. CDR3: CASSYYGRAKKTTEAFL. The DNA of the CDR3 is TGTGCCAGCAGTTATTACGGCAGGGCTAAGAAGACCACTGAAGCTTTCCTT.

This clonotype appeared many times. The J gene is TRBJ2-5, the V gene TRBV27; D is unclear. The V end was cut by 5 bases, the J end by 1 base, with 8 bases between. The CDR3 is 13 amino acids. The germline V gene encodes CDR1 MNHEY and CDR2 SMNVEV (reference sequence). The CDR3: CASSVVFQETQYF. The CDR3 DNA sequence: TGTGCCAGCAGTGTTGTCTTCCAAGAGACCCAGTACTTC.

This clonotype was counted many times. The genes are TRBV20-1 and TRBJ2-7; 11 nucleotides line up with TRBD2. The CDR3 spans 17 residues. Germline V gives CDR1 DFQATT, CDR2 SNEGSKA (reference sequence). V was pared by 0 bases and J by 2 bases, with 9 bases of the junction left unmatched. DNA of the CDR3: TGCAGTGCTAGAGATTGGGCTAGCGGGGGGTCACCCTACGAGCAGTACTTC. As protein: CSARDWASGGSPYEQYF.

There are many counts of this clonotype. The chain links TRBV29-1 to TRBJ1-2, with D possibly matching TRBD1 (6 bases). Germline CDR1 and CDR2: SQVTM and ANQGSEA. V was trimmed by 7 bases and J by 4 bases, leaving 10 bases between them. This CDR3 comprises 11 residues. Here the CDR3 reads CSAWTVYGYTF. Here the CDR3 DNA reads TGCAGCGCCTGGACAGTCTATGGCTACACCTTC.